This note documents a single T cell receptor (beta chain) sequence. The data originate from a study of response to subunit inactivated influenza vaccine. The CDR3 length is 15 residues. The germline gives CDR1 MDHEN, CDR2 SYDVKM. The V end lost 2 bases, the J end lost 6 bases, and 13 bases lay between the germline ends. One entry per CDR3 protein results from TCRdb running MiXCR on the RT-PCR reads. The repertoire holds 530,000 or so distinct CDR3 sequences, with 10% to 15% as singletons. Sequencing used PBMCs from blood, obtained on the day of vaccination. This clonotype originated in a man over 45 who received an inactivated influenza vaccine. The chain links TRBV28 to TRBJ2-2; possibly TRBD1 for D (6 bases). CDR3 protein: CASSLTGISAGELFF. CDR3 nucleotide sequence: TGTGCCAGCAGTTTAACAGGGATAAGCGCCGGGGAGCTGTTTTTT.